What follows are 16 T cell receptor beta chains derived from one specimen sequenced in a study of CD8 T cells in ankylosing spondylitis. Study-wide results and caveats: Seemingly distinctive of ankylosing spondylitis blood was a TCR beta motif formed by eight highly homologous variants.

TCRdb analysed the 5' RACE reads with MiXCR anew, one entry per CDR3 protein. The data show under 950,000 distinct CDR3 sequences, with around a fifth seen just once and under 20% held by the top ten. The antigens for these receptors are not known. Sequences were obtained from blood, either unsorted or a sorted T cell fraction (not recorded which). The receptors come from a male donor with ankylosing spondylitis.

The CDR3 is CASSVGGQGHGSPLHF. Here the CDR3 DNA reads TGTGCCAGCAGTGTCGGGGGACAGGGGCACGGTTCACCCCTCCACTTT. V usage is TRBV6-1 and J usage is TRBJ1-6; TRBD1 agrees at 10 bases. CDR1 is MNHNS, CDR2 SASEGT, per germline. The V gene end was trimmed by 4 bases and the J gene end by 9 bases; junction bases not matched to a gene: 9. The CDR3 spans 16 residues.

This clonotype has a count of ten or more. The rearrangement uses TRBV12-3 or TRBV12-4 and TRBJ2-5; D unclear. The V end lost 0 bases, the J end lost 3 bases, and 2 bases lay between the germline ends. This CDR3 contains 12 residues. CDR3 protein: CASSLAEETQYF. The DNA for the CDR3 is TGTGCCAGCAGTTTAGCGGAAGAGACCCAGTACTTC.

This clonotype came up a few times. The chain is built from TRBV5-6 and TRBJ1-1; weak D call: TRBD1 (5 bases). The CDR3 contains 15 residues. Trimming took off 0 bases at V and 3 bases at J, with 12 bases between the two ends. CDR1 is SGHDT and CDR2 is YYEEEE in the germline V gene. The DNA for the CDR3 is TGTGCCAGCAGCTTGGAGTTCAGAGGGGACACTGAAGCTTTCTTT. It encodes CASSLEFRGDTEAFF.

This clonotype appeared many times. The V call is TRBV7-8, the J call TRBJ2-7; D may be TRBD2 (6 bases). Trimming pared 5 bases from V and 6 bases from J, leaving 8 bases between. The germline V gene has CDR1 SGHVS and CDR2 FQNEAQ. The CDR3 sequence is 11 residues long. CDR3 region: CASSRGVEQYF. Here the CDR3 DNA reads TGTGCCAGCAGCCGCGGGGTCGAGCAGTACTTC. The full variable domain, in which reference TRBV7-8 and TRBJ2-7 provide the parts outside the CDR3, is GAGVSQSPRYKVAKRGQDVALRCDPISGHVSLFWYQQALGQGPEFLTYFQNEAQLDKSGLPSDRFFAERPEGSVSTLKIQRTQQEDSAVYLCASSRGVEQYFGPGTRLTVT.

V and J are TRBV3-1 and TRBJ2-1; 11 bases align to TRBD2. The CDR3 is 15 amino acids. V lost 4 bases to trimming and J lost 4 bases; unmatched junction nucleotides: 3. Germline loops: CDR1 LGHDT, CDR2 YNNKEL (reference sequence). The CDR3 here is CASSPASGRYNEQFF. CDR3 in DNA: TGTGCCAGCAGCCCAGCTAGCGGGAGGTACAATGAGCAGTTCTTC.

This clonotype was seen many times. The chain combines TRBV12-3 or TRBV12-4 with TRBJ2-7, with TRBD2 identical over 8 bases. The CDR3 has 17 amino acids. The trim removed 5 bases at V and 5 bases at J, leaving 17 bases unmatched. The CDR3 spells CASSRSSIAGRSHEQYF. The CDR3 DNA sequence: TGTGCCAGCAGTCGATCCTCCATAGCGGGGAGGTCCCACGAGCAGTACTTC.

The chain carries TRBV2 and TRBJ2-3, with D perhaps being TRBD1 or TRBD2 (5 bases each). The germline CDR1 and CDR2 sequences are SNHLY and FYNNEI. V lost 8 bases to trimming and J lost 4 bases, with 16 bases between them. The CDR3 loop spans 14 amino acids. The CDR3 region has the DNA TGTGCCAGCCTCGGGGCATTGGTGTCAGATACGCAGTATTTT. Its translation: CASLGALVSDTQYF.

This clonotype was found a few times. V and J are TRBV3-1 and TRBJ1-5; D is unresolved. Per the germline V gene, CDR1 is LGHDT and CDR2 is YNNKEL (reference sequence). CDR3 length: 15 residues. The germline V and J ends were trimmed by 0 bases and 2 bases, with 8 bases remaining between them. The CDR3 loop is CASSQDGFGNQPQHF. The CDR3 DNA is TGTGCCAGCAGCCAAGATGGTTTTGGCAATCAGCCCCAGCATTTT.

V is TRBV25-1 and J is TRBJ2-5; D unclear. This CDR3 is built from 12 residues. Trimming took off 1 base at V and 5 bases at J, with 5 bases between the two ends. CDR1 and CDR2 (germline): MGHDK, SYGVNS. The CDR3 protein is CASSESTETQYF. CDR3 bases: TGTGCCAGCAGTGAATCTACTGAGACCCAGTACTTC.

This clonotype was counted between two and nine times. The chain couples TRBV12-3 or TRBV12-4 to TRBJ1-2, with 10 bases fitting TRBD1. The CDR3 runs to 16 residues. The V and J ends lost 6 bases and 4 bases, in that order; junction bases with no gene match: 11. CDR3 sequence (DNA): TGTGCCAGCAGCAACCGGGACAGGGGCGGCGGCTATGGCTACACCTTC. Translation: CASSNRDRGGGYGYTF.

This clonotype was recorded a few times. At one boundary the junction diverges from the germline segment, which might be a read error. The genes are TRBV7-9 and TRBJ2-1; 8 bases are shared with TRBD2. Germline V gene data show CDR1 as SEHNR and CDR2 as FQNEAQ (reference sequence). This CDR3 is built from 15 residues. CDR3 protein: CASSSEGRTSLNTVF. The CDR3 DNA follows: TGTGCCAGCAGCTCAGAGGGACGGACTAGCTTAAATACGGTCTTC.

CDR3 region: CASRTGTETGELFF. For the CDR3, the DNA is TGTGCCAGCAGAACCGGGACAGAGACCGGGGAGCTGTTTTTT. The rearrangement uses TRBV12-3 or TRBV12-4 and TRBJ2-2; 7 bases align to TRBD1. The J segment lost 5 bases and the V segment lost 6 bases, leaving 6 bases of the junction unmatched. The CDR3 runs to 14 residues.

This clonotype was seen a few times. The chain is built from TRBV21-1 and TRBJ2-3; the D call of TRBD2 is as the table states it, not checked on the DNA. TRBV21-1 is a listed pseudogene. The CDR3 has 18 residues. CDR3 sequence (DNA): TGTGCCAGCTTACTAGCGGGAAATGGATTTCCTAGCACAGATACGCAGTATTTT. Its translation: CASLLAGNGFPSTDTQYF.

This chain links TRBV20-1 with TRBJ2-4; D is unclear. CDR3 length equals 11 residues. Germline V gene lookup returns CDR1 DFQATT and CDR2 SNEGSKA (reference sequence). V was clipped by 6 bases and J by 8 bases, with 11 bases between them. CDR3 DNA sequence: TGCAGTGCGACCCCTGGGGACATTCAGTACTTC. Its protein product is CSATPGDIQYF.

The V and J genes are TRBV4-1 and TRBJ2-1; a weak D match, TRBD2 (5 bases). The germline V and J ends were trimmed by 0 bases and 1 base, with 10 bases remaining between them. The CDR3 sequence is 16 residues long. CDR1 and CDR2 from the germline V gene are MGHRA and YSYEKL. In DNA form, the CDR3 reads TGCGCCAGCAGCCAAGAGCGGGTTGGGTCCTACAATGAGCAGTTCTTC. As protein: CASSQERVGSYNEQFF.

This chain links TRBV15 with TRBJ2-5; D remains unclear. Germline lookup yields CDR1 LNHNV and CDR2 YYDKDF (reference sequence). V lost 0 bases, J lost 0 bases, and 11 bases lay in between. The CDR3 is made up of 16 amino acids. The CDR3 DNA follows: TGTGCCACCAGCAGAGATCTATTTAGTAACCAAGAGACCCAGTACTTC. Amino acid sequence: CATSRDLFSNQETQYF.